Given below is one T cell receptor beta chain in context. Losses at the gene ends were 4 bases for V and 5 bases for J; bases not matched to a gene: 6. CDR1 SGHDN and CDR2 FVKESK come from the germline V gene. CDR3 length: 15 residues. This entry is derived from a study of blood T cell repertoires in COVID-19. Data came from immunoSEQ multiplex PCR; TCRdb stores just in-frame clones and leaves some out. The sample shows 390,000 or so clones, roughly 87% of them seen only once. Sequencing input: PBMCs or T cells enriched from blood (not recorded which). This TCR was sampled from a woman between 45 and 65 years old who had recovered from COVID-19. V and J are TRBV14 and TRBJ1-2; 11 nucleotides agree with TRBD1. Here the CDR3 DNA reads TGTGCCAGCAGCCCCGGGACAGGGGGGCGGTATGGCTACACCTTC. Translated, it gives CASSPGTGGRYGYTF.